This T cell receptor (beta chain) was documented in a study of blood T cell repertoires in COVID-19. About the study: The cDNA or gDNA used as material had been derived from T cells, B-cell-depleted T cells, or PBMCs.

V shed 6 bases and J shed 8 bases, with 11 bases lying between them. CDR1 and CDR2 (germline): LNHDA, SQIVND (reference sequence). The CDR3 spans 12 residues. Only in-frame clones appear in the TCRdb table, and some are missing; sequencing was by immunoSEQ multiplex PCR. The table has almost 95,000 clones, about 86% seen once. The source of this sequence is a man aged 55 to 70 with acute or convalescent COVID-19. V gene TRBV19 combines with J gene TRBJ2-1, with D possibly TRBD1 on 5 matching bases. The source material was peripheral blood. The CDR3 DNA is TGTGCCAGTAGCCCAGTGGGGCATGAGCAGTTCTTC. Its translation is CASSPVGHEQFF.